Listed below are T cell receptor beta chains from one sample, sequenced in a study of vaccination effects on CD4 cells after COVID-19. Produced via immunoSEQ multiplex PCR; TCRdb's table is partial and in-frame only. This table has approximately 19,000 clones, roughly four fifths appearing once. No antigen has been identified for these receptors. The specimen comprised CD4+ T cells from PBMCs cultured with a peptide pool, sampled before COVID-19 vaccination. The receptors stem from a human donor who had a prior SARS-CoV-2 infection. Both conserved end residues are part of each CDR3. The D gene is left open where the match is weak. The listing skips clone size in some rows; elsewhere it reads once, few, many or a size class.

abundance	v_gene	j_gene	d_gene	CDR3aa	CDR3nt
few	TRBV4-2	TRBJ2-2	TRBD2	CASSQDLSSGELFF	TGTGCCAGCAGCCAAGATTTGTCTAGCGGAGAGCTGTTTTTT
NA	TRBV2	TRBJ2-3	NA	CASTSFDTQYF	TGTGCCAGTACTAGCTTTGATACGCAGTATTTT
NA	TRBV9	TRBJ1-4	NA	CASSVMPDEKLFF	TGTGCCAGCAGCGTAATGCCGGATGAAAAACTGTTTTTT
NA	TRBV6-2/TRBV6-3	TRBJ2-7	NA	CASSYGGGAREQYF	TGTGCCAGCAGTTACGGAGGGGGGGCGCGGGAGCAGTACTTC
few	TRBV6-6	TRBJ1-1	TRBD1	CASIRGTENTEAFF	TGTGCCAGCATACGAGGGACAGAGAACACTGAAGCTTTCTTT
NA	TRBV4-2	TRBJ2-7	NA	CASSRSVTRASYEQYF	TGTGCCAGCAGCCGGAGTGTTACCCGCGCCTCCTACGAGCAGTACTTC
NA	TRBV5-4	TRBJ1-1	NA	CASSPELSTEAFF	TGTGCCAGCAGCCCAGAATTGAGCACTGAAGCTTTCTTT
NA	TRBV21-1	TRBJ2-7	NA	CASSPRDSAYEQYF	TGTGCCAGCAGCCCACGGGACAGCGCCTACGAGCAGTACTTC
NA	TRBV7-8	TRBJ1-1	TRBD1	CASSPWTGNTEAFF	TGTGCCAGCAGCCCCTGGACAGGCAACACTGAAGCTTTCTTT
NA	TRBV5-1	TRBJ1-2	NA	CASSLAGRVGGYTF	TGCGCCAGCAGCTTGGCCGGTAGGGTAGGTGGCTACACCTTC